The next 29 T cell receptor beta chains were all read from a single sample in a study of graft-versus-host responses after intestinal transplantation. Using immunoSEQ multiplex PCR, the repertoire was profiled, and TCRdb retains in-frame clones only, with some absent. Here the sample spans 90,000 to 150,000 clones, around 93% being singletons. No antigen has been assigned to these receptors. Sequenced material: unstimulated CD4+ T cells sorted from spleen or lymph node cells, taken before intestinal transplant. Every receptor here comes from a human donor who received an intestinal transplant.

V is TRBV18 and J is TRBJ2-7; TRBD2 aligns across 11 bases. Germline V gene lookup returns CDR1 KGHSH and CDR2 LQKENI. CDR3 length equals 15 residues. With V trimmed by 3 bases and J by 5 bases, 6 bases remained unmatched. CDR3 protein: CASSPTSGRAHEQYF. The DNA for the CDR3 is TGTGCCAGCTCACCCACTAGCGGGAGAGCCCACGAGCAGTACTTC.

The count of this clone is one. This rearrangement joins TRBV7-3 to TRBJ1-1, with 7 bases fitting TRBD1. J gave up 1 base and V 4 bases, and 15 bases lay outside the gene matches. From germline, CDR1 is SGHTA and CDR2 FQGTGA. This CDR3 is 18 amino acids long. The CDR3 bases are TGTGCCAGCAGCTCCCGGGACAGCTCTCTTGGGAGGAACACTGAAGCTTTCTTT. This gives the protein CASSSRDSSLGRNTEAFF.

The V and J genes are TRBV28 and TRBJ2-2; TRBD2 aligns across 7 bases. Germline V gene data show CDR1 as MDHEN and CDR2 as SYDVKM. The CDR3 is 16 amino acids. V gave up 5 bases and J gave up 5 bases; unmatched junction bases: 11. The CDR3 sequence: CASSPYWRERTGELFF. The DNA for the CDR3 is TGTGCCAGCAGTCCGTACTGGCGGGAGCGAACCGGGGAGCTGTTTTTT.

V is TRBV9 and J is TRBJ2-2; D not resolved. V was shortened by 0 bases and J by 6 bases, with 9 bases between the two germline ends. CDR1 is SGDLS and CDR2 is YYNGEE in the germline V gene. The CDR3 loop spans 14 amino acids. Here the CDR3 reads CASSVGIAPGELFF. The DNA for the CDR3 is TGTGCCAGCAGCGTAGGGATAGCTCCCGGGGAGCTGTTTTTT.

This sequence joins TRBV5-1 and TRBJ1-4; 7 bases are shared with TRBD1. Germline CDR1 is SGHRS and CDR2 is YFSETQ. The CDR3 consists of 16 residues. Trimming cost V 0 bases and J 8 bases; bases outside gene matches: 10. CDR3 nucleotides: TGCGCCAGCAGCTTGGTAGGGGGCCGTTACGACGAAAAACTGTTTTTT. Translated, it gives CASSLVGGRYDEKLFF.

V is TRBV5-1 and J is TRBJ2-2; TRBD2 is a possible D gene (6 bases). Trimming stripped 0 bases from V and 3 bases from J, with 12 bases between. This CDR3 spans 16 amino acids. The germline V gene has CDR1 SGHRS and CDR2 YFSETQ. In DNA form, the CDR3 reads TGCGCCAGCAGCTTGGCCGCTGGAGGGGACACCGGGGAGCTGTTTTTT. The encoded protein is CASSLAAGGDTGELFF. The full variable domain, with the rest looked up from reference TRBV5-1 and TRBJ2-2, is KAGVTQTPRYLIKTRGQQVTLSCSPISGHRSVSWYQQTPGQGLQFLFEYFSETQRNKGNFPGRFSGRQFSNSRSEMNVSTLELGDSALYLCASSLAAGGDTGELFFGEGSRLTVL.

The chain carries TRBV2 and TRBJ1-4; 8 bases are a match to TRBD1. The CDR3 length is 14 residues. Germline lookup yields CDR1 SNHLY and CDR2 FYNNEI. Unmatched junction bases numbered 7, after V lost 5 bases and J lost 8 bases. The CDR3 loop reads CASSLDRGGEKLFF. CDR3 in DNA: TGTGCCAGCAGTTTAGACAGGGGTGGAGAAAAACTGTTTTTT.

This chain connects TRBV11-2 to TRBJ1-2; D might be TRBD1 (5 bases). Trimming removed 2 bases from V and 1 base from J, with 14 bases in between. CDR1 is SGHAT, CDR2 FQNNGV, per germline. The CDR3 covers 16 residues. The CDR3 coding sequence is TGTGCCAGCAGCTTATCTCCCCGCGACAGTAACTATGGCTACACCTTC. This gives the protein CASSLSPRDSNYGYTF.

The gene calls are TRBV5-1 and TRBJ2-7; D unclear. This CDR3 comprises 13 residues. CDR1 and CDR2 from the germline V gene are SGHRS and YFSETQ. V lost 6 bases to trimming and J lost 2 bases, with 12 bases between them. This chain's CDR3 is CASTKDVAYEQYF. The CDR3 DNA sequence: TGCGCCAGCACAAAGGACGTAGCCTACGAGCAGTACTTC. Drawing the rest from reference TRBV5-1 and TRBJ2-7, the complete variable domain is KAGVTQTPRYLIKTRGQQVTLSCSPISGHRSVSWYQQTPGQGLQFLFEYFSETQRNKGNFPGRFSGRQFSNSRSEMNVSTLELGDSALYLCASTKDVAYEQYFGPGTRLTVT.

J is TRBJ1-1 and V is TRBV5-6; weak D call: TRBD1 (5 bases). The V end lost 4 bases, the J end lost 11 bases, and 30 bases lay between the germline ends. This CDR3 spans 17 amino acids. Germline V gene lookup returns CDR1 SGHDT and CDR2 YYEEEE. CDR3 sequence (DNA): TGTGCCAGCAGCCTGCAGCTACTCGGGGACGGGAAATCTTTGGCTTTCTTT. The encoded protein is CASSLQLLGDGKSLAFF.

This chain uses TRBV18 with TRBJ1-4; D unclear. CDR1 is KGHSH, CDR2 LQKENI, per germline. Trimming left V 3 bases short and J 7 bases short, with 18 bases between. This CDR3 comprises 16 residues. CDR3 protein: CASSPVLRRTGEKLFF. The CDR3 coding sequence is TGTGCCAGCTCACCCGTTCTCCGCCGGACGGGTGAAAAACTGTTTTTT.

V is TRBV6-1 and J is TRBJ2-5, with 7 bases lining up with TRBD1. Trimming cost V 6 bases and J 4 bases; bases outside gene matches: 8. This CDR3 contains 14 residues. CDR1 and CDR2 from the germline V gene are MNHNS and SASEGT. CDR3 sequence: CASRPTGKGETQYF. The CDR3 nucleotides read TGTGCCAGCAGACCGACAGGGAAAGGAGAGACCCAGTACTTC.

J is TRBJ1-4 and V is TRBV15; TRBD1 matches at 9 bases. Trimming removed 0 bases from V and 7 bases from J; junction bases left unmatched: 12. CDR3 length: 18 residues. The germline CDR1 and CDR2 sequences are LNHNV and YYDKDF (reference sequence). CDR3 loop: CATSRELLQGALGEKLFF. The CDR3 coding sequence is TGTGCCACCAGCAGAGAACTCCTACAGGGGGCTTTGGGTGAAAAACTGTTTTTT.

V is TRBV15 and J is TRBJ1-2, with TRBD1 identical over 12 bases. In germline, CDR1 is LNHNV, CDR2 YYDKDF (reference sequence). Losses at the gene ends were 0 bases for V and 8 bases for J; bases not matched to a gene: 13. The CDR3 has 18 residues. The CDR3: CATSRDKGSGTGGEGYTF. The CDR3 DNA reads as TGTGCCACCAGCAGAGATAAGGGCAGTGGGACAGGGGGCGAAGGCTACACCTTC.

The V gene is TRBV5-6, the J gene TRBJ2-5; 12 nucleotides align to TRBD2. The better agreement between TRBJ2-7 and the DNA end casts doubt on the J call. The CDR3 runs to 14 residues. CDR1 is SGHDT and CDR2 is YYEEEE in the germline V gene. The CDR3 coding sequence is TGTGCCAGCAGGTATCTAGCGGGAGGGCCCGAGCAGTACTTC. It codes for CASRYLAGGPEQYF.

The V call is TRBV5-1, the J call TRBJ2-1, with D tentatively TRBD2 (5 bases). The germline V gene has CDR1 SGHRS and CDR2 YFSETQ. Trimming pared 4 bases from V and 0 bases from J, leaving 11 bases between. The length of the CDR3 is 15 residues. As DNA, the CDR3 is TGCGCCAGCAGCGCGCCGGGGAGCTCCTACAATGAGCAGTTCTTC. It yields the protein CASSAPGSSYNEQFF.

CDR3 region: CASSQAQGCEQYF. In DNA, the CDR3 is TGCGCCAGCAGTCAAGCCCAAGGCTGCGAGCAGTACTTC. V usage is TRBV23-1 and J usage is TRBJ2-7, with D uncertain. TRBV23-1 is an ORF, and what it does is uncertain. Trimming removed 2 bases from V and 6 bases from J, with 11 bases in between. The CDR3 sequence is 13 residues long.

This clone has just one count. The chain couples TRBV11-2 to TRBJ2-3; 11 nucleotides agree with TRBD2. The V segment lost 3 bases and the J segment 6 bases; nucleotides outside the gene matches: 8. CDR1 and CDR2 from the germline V gene are SGHAT and FQNNGV. The CDR3 is 16 residues long. Here the CDR3 reads CASSFQLAGVTDTQYF. CDR3 bases: TGTGCCAGCAGCTTTCAACTAGCGGGAGTGACCGATACGCAGTATTTT.

This chain connects TRBV5-1 to TRBJ1-2; no definite D call. V dropped 4 bases and J dropped 2 bases, with 12 bases sitting between them. The CDR3 contains 14 residues. Per germline, CDR1 SGHRS and CDR2 YFSETQ. The CDR3 loop reads CASSPEGGNYGYTF. Written as DNA, the CDR3 is TGCGCCAGCAGCCCCGAGGGAGGGAACTATGGCTACACCTTC.

V usage is TRBV7-3 and J usage is TRBJ2-7; D is possibly TRBD2 (7 bases). Germline-derived CDR1 and CDR2 are SGHTA and FQGTGA. The CDR3 length is 15 residues. V lost 4 bases and J 2 bases, leaving 15 bases between the germline ends. CDR3 sequence: CASSSSGGPPYEQYF. In DNA, the CDR3 is TGTGCCAGCAGCTCATCCGGGGGGCCTCCCTACGAGCAGTACTTC.

V and J are TRBV18 and TRBJ2-1, with TRBD2 as a possible D gene (6 bases). This CDR3 comprises 13 residues. In germline, CDR1 is KGHSH, CDR2 LQKENI. V was pared by 5 bases and J by 5 bases, with 10 bases between. The CDR3 nucleotides read TGTGCCAGCTCATCCGGGGAGGACAATGAGCAGTTCTTC. Translation gives CASSSGEDNEQFF.

The gene calls are TRBV6-5 and TRBJ1-5; 11 bases agree with TRBD1. CDR3 length: 15 amino acids. The V segment lost 5 bases and the J segment 4 bases; nucleotides outside the gene matches: 4. Germline-derived CDR1 and CDR2 are MNHEY and SVGAGI. The CDR3 here is CASSPGTGGNQPQHF. The DNA for the CDR3 is TGTGCCAGCAGTCCCGGGACAGGGGGAAATCAGCCCCAGCATTTT.

The rearrangement links TRBV27 to TRBJ2-7, with 7 positions matching TRBD1. The junction had 5 bases not matched to a gene; V was cut back by 7 bases and J by 2 bases. Per germline, CDR1 MNHEY and CDR2 SMNVEV (reference sequence). This CDR3 contains 13 residues. Written as DNA, the CDR3 is TGTGCCAGCAATTGCAGGGGGACCTACGAGCAGTACTTC. Its protein product is CASNCRGTYEQYF.

The CDR3 DNA follows: TGTGCCAGCCAATTACCGGGACAGCCGCCTCAGGGCTACACCTTC. As protein: CASQLPGQPPQGYTF. The rearrangement links TRBV28 to TRBJ1-2; 7 nucleotides line up with TRBD1. The CDR3 consists of 15 residues. CDR1 MDHEN and CDR2 SYDVKM come from the germline V gene. V gave up 8 bases and J gave up 8 bases; unmatched junction bases: 17.

The CDR3: CASSLVSGLAGENPWDEQYF. CDR3 coding DNA: TGCGCCAGCAGCTTGGTCTCCGGATTAGCGGGAGAGAATCCATGGGACGAGCAGTACTTC. V is TRBV5-1 and J is TRBJ2-7; 9 bases align to TRBD2. V trimming: 0 bases; J trimming: 5 bases; junction bases outside the gene matches: 21. The CDR3 contains 20 residues. Germline V gives CDR1 SGHRS, CDR2 YFSETQ.

The chain has TRBV28 and TRBJ1-2; D is uncertain. Deletions cut 4 bases from V and 4 bases from J, with 10 bases between. The CDR3 has 13 amino acids. CDR1 MDHEN and CDR2 SYDVKM come from the germline V gene. CDR3 sequence: CASSSPPLYGYTF. DNA of the CDR3: TGTGCCAGCAGTTCACCCCCTCTCTATGGCTACACCTTC.

The chain couples TRBV15 to TRBJ2-1; 16 bases align to TRBD2. J gave up 4 bases and V 7 bases, and 10 bases lay outside the gene matches. The CDR3 is 18 residues long. In germline, CDR1 is LNHNV, CDR2 YYDKDF (reference sequence). DNA for the CDR3: TGTGCCACCACCTCGGGGACTAGCGGGAGGGCTTTTTACAATGAGCAGTTCTTC. The encoded protein is CATTSGTSGRAFYNEQFF. Using reference TRBV15 and TRBJ2-1 for the parts outside the CDR3, the full variable domain is DAMVIQNPRYQVTQFGKPVTLSCSQTLNHNVMYWYQQKSSQAPKLLFHYYDKDFNNEADTPDNFQSRRPNTSFCFLDIRSPGLGDTAMYLCATTSGTSGRAFYNEQFFGPGTRLTVL.

This clone is a singleton in its sample. The J gene is TRBJ2-3, the V gene TRBV11-2; a weak D match, TRBD2 (6 bases). The CDR3 runs to 13 residues. Germline CDR1 SGHAT, CDR2 FQNNGV. Deletions cut 3 bases from V and 6 bases from J, with 10 bases between. CDR3 residues: CASSFTGTDTQYF. CDR3 DNA sequence: TGTGCCAGCAGCTTCACCGGGACTGATACGCAGTATTTT. The full variable domain, in which reference TRBV11-2 and TRBJ2-3 provide the parts outside the CDR3, is EAGVAQSPRYKIIEKRQSVAFWCNPISGHATLYWYQQILGQGPKLLIQFQNNGVVDDSQLPKDRFSAERLKGVDSTLKIQPAKLEDSAVYLCASSFTGTDTQYFGPGTRLTVL.

The chain joins TRBV7-8 to TRBJ1-1; TRBD1 matches at 12 bases. Germline trimming cut 5 bases from V and 6 bases from J; bases unmatched to any gene: 7. CDR1 and CDR2 from the germline V gene are SGHVS and FQNEAQ. The CDR3 contains 15 residues. The CDR3 loop reads CASSPRRDRGPEAFF. The CDR3 coding sequence is TGTGCCAGCAGCCCACGGAGGGACAGGGGGCCTGAAGCTTTCTTT.